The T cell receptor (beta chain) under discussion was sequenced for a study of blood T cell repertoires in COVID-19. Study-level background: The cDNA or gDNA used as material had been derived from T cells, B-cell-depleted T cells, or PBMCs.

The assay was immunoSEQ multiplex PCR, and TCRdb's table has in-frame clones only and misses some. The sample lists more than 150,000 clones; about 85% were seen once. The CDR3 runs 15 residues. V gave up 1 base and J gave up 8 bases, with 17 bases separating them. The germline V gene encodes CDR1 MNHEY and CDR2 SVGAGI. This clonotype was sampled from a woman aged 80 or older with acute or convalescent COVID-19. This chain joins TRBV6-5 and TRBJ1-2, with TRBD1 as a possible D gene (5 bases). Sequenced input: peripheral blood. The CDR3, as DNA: TGTGCCAGCAGTTACTTGGGGGACGAGGGAGGAGGCTACACCTTC. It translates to CASSYLGDEGGGYTF.